The 9 T cell receptor beta chains given below trace back to one sample, sequenced in a study of T cell clones after liver transplantation. Profiling relied on immunoSEQ multiplex PCR, and the TCRdb table lists in-frame clones only, not all of them. This table holds fewer than 65,000 clones, over 60% found once. Specimen: CD4+ T cells from blood, collected at the 22-month timepoint. The receptors come from a human patient who received a liver transplant. These T cells may partly come from the graft donor.

The V call is TRBV6-5, the J call TRBJ1-5; maybe TRBD1 (5 bases). V lost 4 bases, J lost 0 bases, and 7 bases lay in between. Germline V gene sequence: CDR1 MNHEY, CDR2 SVGAGI. The CDR3 length is 14 residues. The CDR3: CASSLTASNQPQHF. The CDR3 nucleotides read TGTGCCAGCAGTTTGACAGCTAGCAATCAGCCCCAGCATTTT.

The chain employs TRBV19 and TRBJ1-5; no definite D call. The CDR3 extends over 16 amino acids. Trimming took 1 base from V and 4 from J, leaving 14 bases between them. Looked up from germline, CDR1 is LNHDA and CDR2 is SQIVND (reference sequence). The CDR3 protein is CASSIVEGTRNQPQHF. In nucleotides, the CDR3 is TGTGCCAGTAGTATAGTGGAGGGAACCCGGAATCAGCCCCAGCATTTT.

The gene calls are TRBV30 and TRBJ1-5, with D perhaps matching TRBD1 (5 bases). The CDR3 contains 16 residues. The V gene lost 2 bases and the J gene lost 0 bases, with 14 bases spanning the gap. Germline-derived CDR1 and CDR2 are GTSNPN and SVGIG (reference sequence). The CDR3 bases are TGTGCCTGGAGTCTCCCCGGGGGGATTAGCAATCAGCCCCAGCATTTT. Translation: CAWSLPGGISNQPQHF.

The V and J genes are TRBV2 and TRBJ2-2; 7 bases agree with TRBD1. Unmatched junction bases numbered 1, after V lost 3 bases and J lost 0 bases. The CDR3 length is 15 residues. Germline lookup yields CDR1 SNHLY and CDR2 FYNNEI. The CDR3 region is CASSEQGANTGELFF. The CDR3 DNA follows: TGTGCCAGCAGTGAGCAGGGGGCGAACACCGGGGAGCTGTTTTTT.

The chain uses TRBV5-1 and TRBJ1-1; no clear D. V was clipped by 1 base and J by 7 bases, with 14 bases between them. Germline V gene lookup returns CDR1 SGHRS and CDR2 YFSETQ. CDR3 length: 14 residues. The CDR3: CASSLFGSGHEAFF. CDR3 DNA: TGCGCCAGCAGCTTGTTTGGTAGCGGGCATGAAGCTTTCTTT.

The chain joins TRBV2 to TRBJ2-2, with D unresolved. The germline V and J ends were trimmed by 4 bases and 1 base, with 10 bases remaining between them. CDR3 length: 15 residues. Germline CDR1 is SNHLY and CDR2 is FYNNEI. The CDR3 sequence: CASSGQARNTGELFF. The CDR3 DNA sequence: TGTGCCAGCAGTGGCCAGGCTCGGAACACCGGGGAGCTGTTTTTT. The variable domain in full, completed from reference TRBV2 and TRBJ2-2, reads EPEVTQTPSHQVTQMGQEVILRCVPISNHLYFYWYRQILGQKVEFLVSFYNNEISEKSEIFDDQFSVERPDGSNFTLKIRSTKLEDSAMYFCASSGQARNTGELFFGEGSRLTVL.

This chain uses TRBV19 with TRBJ1-6; D might be TRBD1 (5 bases). The germline V gene encodes CDR1 LNHDA and CDR2 SQIVND (reference sequence). The CDR3 contains 16 residues. Trimming took 3 bases from V and 7 from J, leaving 16 bases between them. CDR3: CASSMGGRTANSPLHF. The CDR3 coding sequence is TGTGCCAGTAGTATGGGGGGACGGACCGCCAATTCACCCCTCCACTTT.

The chain is built from TRBV18 and TRBJ2-2; TRBD1 agrees at 7 bases. The CDR3 extends over 15 amino acids. CDR1 and CDR2 (germline): KGHSH, LQKENI. The V segment lost 4 bases and the J segment 7 bases; nucleotides outside the gene matches: 9. The CDR3 DNA reads as TGTGCCAGCTCACTGCAACAGGGGTTGGACGGGGAGCTGTTTTTT. This encodes CASSLQQGLDGELFF.

The chain uses TRBV5-4 and TRBJ2-2; 8 nucleotides line up with TRBD2. The CDR3 length is 16 residues. J gave up 7 bases and V 0 bases, and 8 bases lay outside the gene matches. CDR1 is SGHNT, CDR2 YYREEE, per germline (reference sequence). For the CDR3, the DNA is TGTGCCAGCAGCTTGGATTTAGCGGGGTATCACGGGGAGCTGTTTTTT. It yields the protein CASSLDLAGYHGELFF.